This TCR beta chain was captured by sequencing in a study of vaccination and CD4 T cells after COVID-19. At the level of the study: Researchers treated control cultures with a CEFX pool, an HIV-1 Nef pool, or no peptide.

Comment on this clonotype: Its antigen remains unidentified.

The treatment denotes: roughly 11-day PBMC culture with coronavirus spike peptide pools or control peptides (ViraFEST assay). CD4+ T-cell collection from the unexposed donor predated the COVID-19 pandemic (2011-2018). The germline V gene encodes CDR1 LNHDA and CDR2 SQIVND (reference sequence). This CDR3 is 16 amino acids long. With 6 bases clipped from V and 12 bases from J, the junction kept 15 bases outside the gene matches. Cultured CD4+ T cells had their DNA profiled by the Oncomine TCR Beta short-read assay. TCRdb re-called the PCR reads through MiXCR, storing one row per CDR3 protein. The repertoire holds about 9,500 distinct CDR3 sequences, with roughly 50% as singletons.

Sequencing used CD4+ T cells from blood, cultured in vitro. J is TRBJ2-1 and V is TRBV19, with 12 bases identical to TRBD2. The origin of this receptor is a human donor in good health. The CDR3 spells CASSPRRTSGATGQFF. The CDR3 DNA reads TGTGCCAGTAGCCCCCGTCGGACTAGCGGGGCCACCGGGCAGTTCTTC.